Listed below are T cell receptor beta chains from one sample, sequenced in a study of early T cells in non-severe SARS-CoV-2 infection. One entry per CDR3 protein, called by TCRdb with MiXCR from the 5' RACE reads. The table records about 30,000 distinct CDR3 sequences, around 5.4% of them present only once. Sequencing used whole blood. These receptors were collected from an adult who was a healthcare worker with PCR-confirmed SARS-CoV-2 infection or an uninfected control (not recorded which). CDR3s include the opening cysteine and the closing phenylalanine or tryptophan. The order of the fields is V gene, clone size, D gene, J gene, CDR3 protein, CDR3 DNA. D genes are given only for firm matches. Size values are once, few and many counts, or a class for expanded clones, and some rows have none.

>TRBV7-9|many|TRBD1|TRBJ2-7
CASTPDRVGYEQYF
TGTGCCAGCACCCCGGACAGGGTTGGTTACGAGCAGTACTTC
>TRBV29-1|many|TRBD1|TRBJ2-2
CSVDGDRDTGELFF
TGCAGCGTTGACGGTGACAGGGACACCGGGGAGCTGTTTTTT
>TRBV3-1|many|TRBD2|TRBJ2-5
CASSQDQMTGLAVQETQYF
TGTGCCAGCAGCCAAGATCAAATGACGGGACTAGCGGTCCAAGAGACCCAGTACTTC
>TRBV6-2/TRBV6-3|many|TRBD1|TRBJ2-7
CASSQGAEQYF
TGTGCCAGCTCACAGGGGGCCGAGCAGTACTTC
>TRBV7-6|NA|NA|TRBJ2-5
CASSHRKGTQYF
TGTGCCAGCAGCCACAGGAAGGGGACCCAGTACTTC
>TRBV28|many|NA|TRBJ2-6
CASTPGANVLTF
TGTGCCAGCACGCCTGGGGCCAACGTCCTGACTTTC
>TRBV19|many|TRBD1|TRBJ2-1
CASSIDPRGRAEQFF
TGTGCCAGTAGTATAGATCCCAGGGGGCGAGCTGAGCAGTTCTTC
>TRBV27|many|TRBD2|TRBJ2-1
CASSQRGSGGYNEQFF
TGTGCCAGCAGTCAACGAGGTAGCGGGGGTTACAATGAGCAGTTCTTC
>TRBV7-2|few|TRBD2|TRBJ2-3
CASSLGWAGGTDTQYF
TGTGCCAGCAGCCTTGGTTGGGCGGGGGGCACAGATACGCAGTATTTT
>TRBV20-1|few|TRBD2|TRBJ2-1
CSARPGLATRRDEQFF
TGCAGTGCTAGACCAGGACTAGCGACCAGGCGGGATGAGCAGTTCTTC
>TRBV6-6|many|TRBD1|TRBJ1-2
CASSSPEGGGNGYTF
TGTGCCAGCAGTTCCCCGGAAGGGGGCGGGAATGGCTACACCTTC
>TRBV2|many|NA|TRBJ1-4
CASRLTGEKLFF
TGTGCCAGCAGGCTTACAGGGGAAAAACTGTTTTTT
>TRBV5-5|many|TRBD1|TRBJ2-5
CASSLVWTGETQYF
TGTGCCAGCAGCTTGGTTTGGACAGGAGAGACCCAGTACTTC
>TRBV5-1|many|TRBD1|TRBJ2-2
CASSTGQGGTGELFF
TGCGCCAGCAGCACGGGACAGGGTGGCACCGGGGAGCTGTTTTTT
>TRBV5-1|many|TRBD2|TRBJ2-2
CASRPSGSGTGELFF
TGCGCCAGCAGACCCAGCGGGAGCGGGACCGGGGAGCTGTTTTTT
>TRBV7-3|many|TRBD1|TRBJ2-3
CASSLSRTGGPDTQYF
TGTGCCAGCAGCTTAAGTAGGACAGGGGGACCAGATACGCAGTATTTT
>TRBV11-2|NA|NA|TRBJ2-1
CASSPGLNEQFF
TGTGCCAGCAGCCCCGGGCTCAATGAGCAGTTCTTC
>TRBV18|many|NA|TRBJ1-4
CASSPVVATNEKLFF
TGTGCCAGCTCACCGGTGGTTGCAACTAATGAAAAACTGTTTTTT
>TRBV12-3/TRBV12-4|many|TRBD2|TRBJ2-1
CASRERGAGAYNEQFF
TGTGCCAGCAGGGAGAGAGGGGCGGGAGCCTACAATGAGCAGTTCTTC
>TRBV10-3|many|NA|TRBJ2-1
CAISERQDYNEQFF
TGTGCCATCAGTGAAAGACAGGATTACAATGAGCAGTTCTTC
>TRBV6-5|many|NA|TRBJ1-5
CASRDTGRNQPQHF
TGTGCCAGCAGAGATACAGGGCGAAATCAGCCCCAGCATTTT
>TRBV21-1|many|NA|TRBJ2-1
CASSKVVASRGKGSYNEQFF
TGTGCCAGCAGCAAAGTGGTGGCTAGCCGGGGGAAGGGCTCCTACAATGAGCAGTTCTTC
>TRBV20-1|many|NA|TRBJ2-7
CSARESGTLTKQYF
TGCAGTGCTAGAGAGAGCGGGACACTTACGAAGCAGTACTTC
>TRBV7-2|many|NA|TRBJ2-5
CASSYIQGLETQYF
TGTGCCAGCAGCTACATACAGGGTTTGGAGACCCAGTACTTC
>TRBV11-2|few|TRBD1|TRBJ1-2
CASSLLETGGHGYTF
TGTGCCAGCAGCTTATTGGAGACAGGGGGCCATGGCTACACCTTC
>TRBV4-3|many|NA|TRBJ2-7
CASSQARQGYEQYF
TGCGCCAGCAGCCAAGCACGCCAGGGCTACGAGCAGTACTTC
>TRBV20-1|few|NA|TRBJ2-7
CSARDSPYEQYF
TGCAGTGCTAGGGACAGCCCCTACGAGCAGTACTTC
>TRBV29-1|many|NA|TRBJ2-7
CSVLTGPTYEQYF
TGCAGCGTTCTTACAGGGCCAACCTACGAGCAGTACTTC
>TRBV6-2/TRBV6-3|many|NA|TRBJ2-1
CASGGPEQFF
TGTGCCAGCGGAGGTCCGGAGCAGTTCTTC